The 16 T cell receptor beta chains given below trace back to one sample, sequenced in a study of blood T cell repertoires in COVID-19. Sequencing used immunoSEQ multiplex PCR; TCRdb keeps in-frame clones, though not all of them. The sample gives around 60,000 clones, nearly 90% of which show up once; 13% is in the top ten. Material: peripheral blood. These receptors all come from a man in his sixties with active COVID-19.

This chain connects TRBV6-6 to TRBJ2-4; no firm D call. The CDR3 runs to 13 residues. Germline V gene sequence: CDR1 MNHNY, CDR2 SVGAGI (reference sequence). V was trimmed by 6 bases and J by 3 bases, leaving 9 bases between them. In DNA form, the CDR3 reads TGTGCCAGCAGCCCAGATTACAAAAACATTCAGTACTTC. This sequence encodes CASSPDYKNIQYF.

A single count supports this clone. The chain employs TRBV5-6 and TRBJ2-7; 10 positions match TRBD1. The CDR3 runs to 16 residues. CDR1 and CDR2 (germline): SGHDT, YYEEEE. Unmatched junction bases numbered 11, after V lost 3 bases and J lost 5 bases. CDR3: CASSSPKTGGNNEQYF. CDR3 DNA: TGTGCCAGCAGCTCACCCAAGACAGGGGGCAACAACGAGCAGTACTTC.

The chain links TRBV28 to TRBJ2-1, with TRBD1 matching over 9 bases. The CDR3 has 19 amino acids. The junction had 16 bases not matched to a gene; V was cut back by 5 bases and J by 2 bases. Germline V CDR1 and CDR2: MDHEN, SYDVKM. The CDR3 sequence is CASSLRPIWTGDTYNEQFF. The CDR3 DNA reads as TGTGCCAGCAGTCTTCGTCCAATCTGGACAGGGGACACCTACAATGAGCAGTTCTTC.

CDR3 sequence reads: CASSSGLAGGRLYEQYF. CDR3 in DNA: TGCGCCAGCAGTTCTGGACTAGCGGGAGGCCGCCTTTACGAGCAGTACTTC. The chain is built from TRBV5-1 and TRBJ2-7; 14 nucleotides align to TRBD2. CDR3 length: 17 amino acids. Germline V gene sequence: CDR1 SGHRS, CDR2 YFSETQ. The V segment lost 5 bases and the J segment 4 bases; nucleotides outside the gene matches: 11.

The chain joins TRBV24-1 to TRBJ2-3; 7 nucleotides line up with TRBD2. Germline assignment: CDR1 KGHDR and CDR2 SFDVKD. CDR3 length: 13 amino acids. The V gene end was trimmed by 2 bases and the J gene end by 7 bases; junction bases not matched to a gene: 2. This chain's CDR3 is CATSDWDYHTQYF. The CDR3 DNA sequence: TGTGCCACCAGTGATTGGGACTATCATACGCAGTATTTT.

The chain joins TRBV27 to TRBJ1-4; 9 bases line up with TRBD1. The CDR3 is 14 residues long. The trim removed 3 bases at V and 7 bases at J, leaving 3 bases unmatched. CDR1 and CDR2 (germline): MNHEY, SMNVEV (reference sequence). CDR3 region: CASSFGQGTEKLFF. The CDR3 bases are TGTGCCAGCAGTTTCGGACAGGGGACTGAAAAACTGTTTTTT. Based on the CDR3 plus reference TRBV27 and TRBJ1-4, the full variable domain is EAQVTQNPRYLITVTGKKLTVTCSQNMNHEYMSWYRQDPGLGLRQIYYSMNVEVTDKGDVPEGYKVSRKEKRNFPLILESPSPNQTSLYFCASSFGQGTEKLFFGSGTQLSVL.

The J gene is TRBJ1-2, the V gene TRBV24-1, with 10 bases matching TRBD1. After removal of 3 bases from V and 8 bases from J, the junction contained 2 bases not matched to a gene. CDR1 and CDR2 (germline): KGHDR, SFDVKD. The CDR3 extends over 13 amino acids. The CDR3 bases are TGTGCCACCAGTGATCCGGACAGGGGGGGCTACACCTTC. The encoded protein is CATSDPDRGGYTF.

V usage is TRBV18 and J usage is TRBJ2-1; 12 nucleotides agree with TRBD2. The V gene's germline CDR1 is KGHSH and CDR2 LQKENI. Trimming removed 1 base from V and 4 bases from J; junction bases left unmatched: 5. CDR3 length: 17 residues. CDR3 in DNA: TGTGCCAGCTCACCACACCTAGCGGGAGGGTATTACAATGAGCAGTTCTTC. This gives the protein CASSPHLAGGYYNEQFF.

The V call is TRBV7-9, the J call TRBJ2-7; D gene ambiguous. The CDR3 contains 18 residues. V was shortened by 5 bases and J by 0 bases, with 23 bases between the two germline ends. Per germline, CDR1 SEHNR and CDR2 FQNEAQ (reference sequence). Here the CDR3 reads CASSALVMGRSSSYEQYF. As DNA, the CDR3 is TGTGCCAGCAGCGCGTTAGTAATGGGCAGGTCAAGCTCCTACGAGCAGTACTTC. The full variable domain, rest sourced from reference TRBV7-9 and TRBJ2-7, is DTGVSQNPRHKITKRGQNVTFRCDPISEHNRLYWYRQTLGQGPEFLTYFQNEAQLEKSRLLSDRFSAERPKGSFSTLEIQRTEQGDSAMYLCASSALVMGRSSSYEQYFGPGTRLTVT.

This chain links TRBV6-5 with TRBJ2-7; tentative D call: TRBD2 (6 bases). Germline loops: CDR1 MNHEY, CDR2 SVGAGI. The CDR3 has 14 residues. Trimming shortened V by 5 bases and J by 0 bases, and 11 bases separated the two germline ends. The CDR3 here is CASSRGGNSYEQYF. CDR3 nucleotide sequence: TGTGCCAGCAGTCGCGGAGGGAACTCCTACGAGCAGTACTTC.

The CDR3, as DNA: TGTGCCAGCAGCTCGGCGGCAGGGTCCCCCTATGGCTACACCTTC. It codes for CASSSAAGSPYGYTF. The rearrangement uses TRBV3-1 (or the pseudogene TRBV3-2) and TRBJ1-2, with D perhaps matching TRBD1 (5 bases). This CDR3 contains 15 residues. Germline V gives CDR1 LGHDT, CDR2 YNNKEL (reference sequence). The V and J ends lost 5 bases and 4 bases respectively, with 17 bases between them.

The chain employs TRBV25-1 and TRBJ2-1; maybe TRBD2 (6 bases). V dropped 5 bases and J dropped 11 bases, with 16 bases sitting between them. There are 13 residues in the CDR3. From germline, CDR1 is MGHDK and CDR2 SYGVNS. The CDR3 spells CASSSIAGGKQFF. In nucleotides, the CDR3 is TGTGCCAGCAGTTCTATAGCCGGGGGAAAGCAGTTCTTC.

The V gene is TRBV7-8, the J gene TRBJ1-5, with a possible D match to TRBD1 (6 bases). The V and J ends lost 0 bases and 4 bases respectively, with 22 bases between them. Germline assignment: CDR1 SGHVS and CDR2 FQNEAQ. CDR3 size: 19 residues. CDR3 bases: TGTGCCAGCAGCTTAGCACTGGGTCTTTTGACAGGAGAGAATCAGCCCCAGCATTTT. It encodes CASSLALGLLTGENQPQHF.

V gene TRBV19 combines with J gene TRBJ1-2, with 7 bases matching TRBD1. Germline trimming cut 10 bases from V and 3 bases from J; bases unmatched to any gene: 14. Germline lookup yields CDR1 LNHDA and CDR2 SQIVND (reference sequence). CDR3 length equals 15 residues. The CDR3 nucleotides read TGTGCCACTAGAACTCTGGCAGGGGGTGACTATGGCTACACCTTC. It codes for CATRTLAGGDYGYTF.

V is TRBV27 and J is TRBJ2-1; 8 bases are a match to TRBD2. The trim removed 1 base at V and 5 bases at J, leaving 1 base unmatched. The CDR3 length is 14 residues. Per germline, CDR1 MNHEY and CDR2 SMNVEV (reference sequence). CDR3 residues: CASSLLLADNEQFF. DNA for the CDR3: TGTGCCAGCAGTTTATTACTAGCGGACAATGAGCAGTTCTTC.

The CDR3 DNA reads TGTGCCACCAGCAGAGATTCTGCTTCGACAGGCTATGGCTACACCTTC. Translating gives CATSRDSASTGYGYTF. This chain uses TRBV15 with TRBJ1-2; possible D gene TRBD1, 6 bases. Germline V gene lookup returns CDR1 LNHNV and CDR2 YYDKDF (reference sequence). Trimming left V 0 bases short and J 4 bases short, with 15 bases between. The CDR3 totals 16 residues.